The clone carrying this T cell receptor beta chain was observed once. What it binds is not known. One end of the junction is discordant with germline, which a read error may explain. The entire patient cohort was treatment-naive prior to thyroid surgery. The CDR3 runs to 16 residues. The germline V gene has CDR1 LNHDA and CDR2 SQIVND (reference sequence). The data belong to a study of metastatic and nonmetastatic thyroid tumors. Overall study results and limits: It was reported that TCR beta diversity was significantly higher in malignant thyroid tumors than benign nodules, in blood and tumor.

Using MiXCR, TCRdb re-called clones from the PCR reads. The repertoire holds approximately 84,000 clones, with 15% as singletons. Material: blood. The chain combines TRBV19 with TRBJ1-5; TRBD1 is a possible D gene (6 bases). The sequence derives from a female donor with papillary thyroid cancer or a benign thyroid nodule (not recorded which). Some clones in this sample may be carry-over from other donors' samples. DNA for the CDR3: TGTGCCAGTAGTATTCGGGGACATGGGATCGGACAGCCCCATCATTTT. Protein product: CASSIRGHGIGQPHHF. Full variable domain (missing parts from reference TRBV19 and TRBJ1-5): DGGITQSPKYLFRKEGQNVTLSCEQNLNHDAMYWYRQDPGQGLRLIYYSQIVNDFQKGDIAEGYSVSREKKESFPLTVTSAQKNPTAFYLCASSIRGHGIGQPHHFGDGTRLSIL.